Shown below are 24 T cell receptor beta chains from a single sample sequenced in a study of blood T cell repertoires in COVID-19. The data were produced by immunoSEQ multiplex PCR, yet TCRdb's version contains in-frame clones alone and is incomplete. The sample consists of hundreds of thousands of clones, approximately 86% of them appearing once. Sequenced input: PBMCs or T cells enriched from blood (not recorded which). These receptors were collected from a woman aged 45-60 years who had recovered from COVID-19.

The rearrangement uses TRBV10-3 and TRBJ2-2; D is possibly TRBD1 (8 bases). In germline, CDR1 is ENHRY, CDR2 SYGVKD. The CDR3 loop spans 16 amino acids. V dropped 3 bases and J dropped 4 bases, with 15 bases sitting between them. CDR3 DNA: TGTGCCATCAGTGACCGGACAGGGACTACCACCGGGGAGCTGTTTTTT. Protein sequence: CAISDRTGTTTGELFF.

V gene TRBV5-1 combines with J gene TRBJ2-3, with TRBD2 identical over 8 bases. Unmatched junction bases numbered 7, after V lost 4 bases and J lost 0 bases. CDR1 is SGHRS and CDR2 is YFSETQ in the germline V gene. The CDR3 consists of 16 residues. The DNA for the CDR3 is TGCGCCAGCAGCATAGGACTAGCCTCTAGCACAGATACGCAGTATTTT. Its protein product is CASSIGLASSTDTQYF.

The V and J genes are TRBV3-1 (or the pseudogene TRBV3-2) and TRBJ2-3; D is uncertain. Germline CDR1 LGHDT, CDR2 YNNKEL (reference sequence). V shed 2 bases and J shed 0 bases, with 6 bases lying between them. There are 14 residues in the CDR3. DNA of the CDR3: TGTGCCAGCAGCCAATTTACAAGCACAGATACGCAGTATTTT. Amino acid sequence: CASSQFTSTDTQYF.

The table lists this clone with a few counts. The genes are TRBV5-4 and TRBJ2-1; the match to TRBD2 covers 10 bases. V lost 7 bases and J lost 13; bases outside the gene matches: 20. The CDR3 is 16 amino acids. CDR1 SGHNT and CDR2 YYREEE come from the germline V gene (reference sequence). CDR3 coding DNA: TGTGCCAGCCCCCCACGAAGAAAGCGGGAGGGTTTAGGACAGTTCTTC. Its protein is CASPPRRKREGLGQFF.

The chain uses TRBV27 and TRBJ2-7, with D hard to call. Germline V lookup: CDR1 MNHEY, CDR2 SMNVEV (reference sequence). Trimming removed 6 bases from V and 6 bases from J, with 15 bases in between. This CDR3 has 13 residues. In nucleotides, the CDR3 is TGTGCCAGCAGCTCAAATCAGGCGCCCGAGCAGTACTTC. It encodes CASSSNQAPEQYF.

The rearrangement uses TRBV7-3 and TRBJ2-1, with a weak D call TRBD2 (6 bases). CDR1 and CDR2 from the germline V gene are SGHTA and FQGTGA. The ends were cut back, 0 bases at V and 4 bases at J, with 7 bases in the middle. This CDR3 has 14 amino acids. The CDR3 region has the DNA TGTGCCAGCAGCTTAACGCGGGATTACAATGAGCAGTTCTTC. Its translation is CASSLTRDYNEQFF.

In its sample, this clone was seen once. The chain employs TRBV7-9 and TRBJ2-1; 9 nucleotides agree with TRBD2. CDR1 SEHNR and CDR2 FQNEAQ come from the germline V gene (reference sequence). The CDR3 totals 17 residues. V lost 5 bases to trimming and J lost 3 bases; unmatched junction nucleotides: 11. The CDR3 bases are TGTGCCAGCAGCCCTGGGGTGCGGGAGGGCCTCTACAATGAGCAGTTCTTC. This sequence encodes CASSPGVREGLYNEQFF.

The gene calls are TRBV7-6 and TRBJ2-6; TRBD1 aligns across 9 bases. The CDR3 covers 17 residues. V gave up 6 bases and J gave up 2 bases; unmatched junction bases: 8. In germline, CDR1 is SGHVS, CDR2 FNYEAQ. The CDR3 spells CASRRTTGGPGANVLTF. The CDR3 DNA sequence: TGTGCCAGCAGACGTACCACAGGGGGCCCTGGGGCCAACGTCCTGACTTTC.

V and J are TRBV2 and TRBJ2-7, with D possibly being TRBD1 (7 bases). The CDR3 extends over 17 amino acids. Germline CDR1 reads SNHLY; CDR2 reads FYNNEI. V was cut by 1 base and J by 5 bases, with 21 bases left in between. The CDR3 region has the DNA TGTGCCAGCAGTGAAGACCCCTACAGGGGAGGTACGAACGAGCAGTACTTC. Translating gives CASSEDPYRGGTNEQYF. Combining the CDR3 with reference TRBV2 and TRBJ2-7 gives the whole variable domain EPEVTQTPSHQVTQMGQEVILRCVPISNHLYFYWYRQILGQKVEFLVSFYNNEISEKSEIFDDQFSVERPDGSNFTLKIRSTKLEDSAMYFCASSEDPYRGGTNEQYFGPGTRLTVT.

The CDR3 loop is CASSIRTGGHYEQYF. Here the CDR3 DNA reads TGTGCCAGTAGTATAAGGACGGGAGGGCATTACGAGCAGTACTTC. The chain uses TRBV19 and TRBJ2-7, with 8 positions matching TRBD2. With 2 bases clipped from V and 4 bases from J, the junction kept 7 bases outside the gene matches. Germline V gene lookup returns CDR1 LNHDA and CDR2 SQIVND (reference sequence). The CDR3 sequence is 15 residues long. The complete variable domain, with remaining parts taken from reference TRBV19 and TRBJ2-7, reads DGGITQSPKYLFRKEGQNVTLSCEQNLNHDAMYWYRQDPGQGLRLIYYSQIVNDFQKGDIAEGYSVSREKKESFPLTVTSAQKNPTAFYLCASSIRTGGHYEQYFGPGTRLTVT.

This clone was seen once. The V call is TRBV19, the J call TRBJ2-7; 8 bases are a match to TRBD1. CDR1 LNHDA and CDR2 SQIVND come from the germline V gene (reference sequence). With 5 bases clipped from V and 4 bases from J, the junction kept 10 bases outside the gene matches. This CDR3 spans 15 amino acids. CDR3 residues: CASSRSGTGQYEQYF. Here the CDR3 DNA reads TGTGCCAGTAGTCGTTCCGGGACAGGCCAATACGAGCAGTACTTC. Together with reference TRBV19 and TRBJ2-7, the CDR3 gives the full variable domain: DGGITQSPKYLFRKEGQNVTLSCEQNLNHDAMYWYRQDPGQGLRLIYYSQIVNDFQKGDIAEGYSVSREKKESFPLTVTSAQKNPTAFYLCASSRSGTGQYEQYFGPGTRLTVT.

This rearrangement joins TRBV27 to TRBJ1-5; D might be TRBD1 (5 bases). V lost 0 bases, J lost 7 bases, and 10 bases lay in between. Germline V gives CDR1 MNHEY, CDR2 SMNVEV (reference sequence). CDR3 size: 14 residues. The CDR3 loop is CASSLSPGKQPQHF. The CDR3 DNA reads TGTGCCAGCAGTTTATCACCAGGGAAGCAGCCCCAGCATTTT.

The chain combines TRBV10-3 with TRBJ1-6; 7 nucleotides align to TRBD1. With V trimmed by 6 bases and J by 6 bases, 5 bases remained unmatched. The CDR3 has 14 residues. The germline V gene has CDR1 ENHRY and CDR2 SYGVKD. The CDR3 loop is CAIRKEGANSPLHF. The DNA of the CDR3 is TGTGCCATCAGAAAGGAGGGGGCTAATTCACCCCTCCACTTT.

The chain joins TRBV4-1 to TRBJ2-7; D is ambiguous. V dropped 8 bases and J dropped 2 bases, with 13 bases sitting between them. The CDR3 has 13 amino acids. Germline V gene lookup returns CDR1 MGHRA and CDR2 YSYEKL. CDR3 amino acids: CASSSSPTYEQYF. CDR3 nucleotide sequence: TGCGCCAGCTCCAGTTCTCCCACCTACGAGCAGTACTTC.

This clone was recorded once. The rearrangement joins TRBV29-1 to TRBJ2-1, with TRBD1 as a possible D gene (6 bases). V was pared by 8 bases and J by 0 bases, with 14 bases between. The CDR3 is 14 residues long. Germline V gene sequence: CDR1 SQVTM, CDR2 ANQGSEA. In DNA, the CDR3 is TGCAGCTTCCGGGACACCGGCTCCTACAATGAGCAGTTCTTC. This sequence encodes CSFRDTGSYNEQFF.

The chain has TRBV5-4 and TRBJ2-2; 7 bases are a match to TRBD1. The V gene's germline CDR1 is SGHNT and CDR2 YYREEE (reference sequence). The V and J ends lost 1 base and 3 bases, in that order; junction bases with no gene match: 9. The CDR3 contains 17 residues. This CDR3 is CASSLYSGQTYTGELFF. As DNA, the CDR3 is TGTGCCAGCAGCTTGTACTCGGGACAGACCTACACCGGGGAGCTGTTTTTT. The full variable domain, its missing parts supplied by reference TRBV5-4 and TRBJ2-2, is ETGVTQSPTHLIKTRGQQVTLRCSSQSGHNTVSWYQQALGQGPQFIFQYYREEENGRGNFPPRFSGLQFPNYSSELNVNALELDDSALYLCASSLYSGQTYTGELFFGEGSRLTVL.

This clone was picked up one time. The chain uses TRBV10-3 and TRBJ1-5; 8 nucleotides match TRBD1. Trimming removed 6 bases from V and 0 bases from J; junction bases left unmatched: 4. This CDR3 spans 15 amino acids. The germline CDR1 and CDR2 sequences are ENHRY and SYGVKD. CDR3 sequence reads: CAISKDRGSNQPQHF. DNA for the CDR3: TGTGCCATCAGCAAAGACAGGGGTAGCAATCAGCCCCAGCATTTT.

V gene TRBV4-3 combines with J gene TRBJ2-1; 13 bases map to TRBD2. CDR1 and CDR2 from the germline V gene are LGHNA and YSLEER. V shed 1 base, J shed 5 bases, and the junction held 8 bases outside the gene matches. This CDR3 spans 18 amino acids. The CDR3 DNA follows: TGCGCCAGCAGCCAAGCGGTACTAGCGGGAGGGCCTCACAATGAGCAGTTCTTC. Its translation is CASSQAVLAGGPHNEQFF.

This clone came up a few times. CDR3 sequence (DNA): TGTGCCAGCAGTTCTTTGGGACTCTCCCGCTACGAGCAGTACTTC. It is translated as CASSSLGLSRYEQYF. The chain recombines TRBV27 with TRBJ2-7, with D perhaps TRBD2 (6 bases). The germline V and J ends were trimmed by 4 bases and 3 bases, with 16 bases remaining between them. The CDR3 spans 15 residues. Germline CDR1 MNHEY, CDR2 SMNVEV (reference sequence).

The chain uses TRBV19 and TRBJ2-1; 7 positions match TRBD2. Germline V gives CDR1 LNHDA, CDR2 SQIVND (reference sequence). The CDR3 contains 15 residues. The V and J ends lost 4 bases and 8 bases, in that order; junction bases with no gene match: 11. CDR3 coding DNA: TGTGCCAGTAGTAATAAGCGGGACCTAGGGGATGAGCAGTTCTTC. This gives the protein CASSNKRDLGDEQFF.

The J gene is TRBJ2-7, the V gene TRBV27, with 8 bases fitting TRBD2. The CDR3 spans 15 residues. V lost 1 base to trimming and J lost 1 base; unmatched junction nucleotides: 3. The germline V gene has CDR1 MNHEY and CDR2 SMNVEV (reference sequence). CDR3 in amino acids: CASSLYSGKSYEQYF. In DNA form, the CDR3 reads TGTGCCAGCAGTTTATATAGCGGGAAATCCTACGAGCAGTACTTC.

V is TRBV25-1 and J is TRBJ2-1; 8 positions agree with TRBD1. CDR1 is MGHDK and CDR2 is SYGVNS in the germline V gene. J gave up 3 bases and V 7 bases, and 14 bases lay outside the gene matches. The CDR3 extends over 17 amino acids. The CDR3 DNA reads TGTGCCAGCACCAAATCCCAGGGGGCAGGTGTCTACAATGAGCAGTTCTTC. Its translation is CASTKSQGAGVYNEQFF. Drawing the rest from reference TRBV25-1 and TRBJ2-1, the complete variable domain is EADIYQTPRYLVIGTGKKITLECSQTMGHDKMYWYQQDPGMELHLIHYSYGVNSTEKGDLSSESTVSRIRTEHFPLTLESARPSHTSQYLCASTKSQGAGVYNEQFFGPGTRLTVL.

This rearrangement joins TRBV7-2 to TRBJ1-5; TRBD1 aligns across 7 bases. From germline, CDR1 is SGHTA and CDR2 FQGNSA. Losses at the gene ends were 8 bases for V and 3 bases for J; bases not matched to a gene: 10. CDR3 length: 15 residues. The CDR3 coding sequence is TGTGCCAGCCAAAGGAGCAGGGGGGACAATCAGCCCCAGCATTTT. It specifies CASQRSRGDNQPQHF.

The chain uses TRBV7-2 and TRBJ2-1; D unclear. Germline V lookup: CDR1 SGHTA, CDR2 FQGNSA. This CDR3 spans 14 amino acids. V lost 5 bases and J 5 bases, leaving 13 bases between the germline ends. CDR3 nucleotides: TGTGCCAGCAGCCTCGGCGGCGTCGACAATGAGCAGTTCTTC. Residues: CASSLGGVDNEQFF.